This T cell receptor (beta chain) emerged from a study of blood T cell repertoires in COVID-19. Clones were sequenced by immunoSEQ multiplex PCR, and TCRdb holds only the in-frame ones, with some missing. Of approximately 250,000 clones listed, approximately 82% were seen once; the top ten hold 15%. Participants came from some 26 US areas, aged roughly 18 to 89 years. CDR1 is SNHLY and CDR2 is FYNNEI in the germline V gene. The CDR3 is 17 amino acids. Trimming stripped 6 bases from V and 7 bases from J, with 25 bases between. This clone was seen a few times. The rearrangement links TRBV2 to TRBJ1-5; maybe TRBD1 (6 bases). Sequencing used PBMCs or T cells enriched from blood (not recorded which). The clonotype originates from a man between 40 and 49 years old who had recovered from COVID-19. CDR3 DNA sequence: TGTGCCAGCAGCGACAACCGAGACAGGAGGGGGGGGCAGCCCCAGCATTTT. Protein sequence: CASSDNRDRRGGQPQHF.